Listed here are 3 T cell receptor beta chains from one sample, sequenced in a study of blood T cell repertoires in COVID-19. Profiled with immunoSEQ multiplex PCR; TCRdb holds only in-frame clones, not every one. The sample records a few hundred thousand clones, approximately 84% being singletons. The source material was PBMCs or T cells enriched from blood (not recorded which). These receptors were taken from a man aged 50-60 years who had recovered from COVID-19.

This chain connects TRBV27 to TRBJ2-5; TRBD2 aligns across 8 bases. Germline CDR1 and CDR2: MNHEY and SMNVEV (reference sequence). Unmatched junction bases numbered 6, after V lost 1 base and J lost 2 bases. This CDR3 has 16 residues. The DNA of the CDR3 is TGTGCCAGCAGTTTATTGGGTAGCGGGACACAAGAGACCCAGTACTTC. It is translated as CASSLLGSGTQETQYF.

This clone was seen a single time. The chain has TRBV30 and TRBJ1-2; D is ambiguous. The CDR3 covers 14 residues. V was cut by 2 bases and J by 5 bases, with 15 bases left in between. Germline CDR1 reads GTSNPN; CDR2 reads SVGIG (reference sequence). CDR3 sequence (DNA): TGTGCCTGGAGTCGCCGGCGATCAGGTTATGGCTACACCTTC. It specifies CAWSRRRSGYGYTF.

The V call is TRBV19, the J call TRBJ2-5, with TRBD2 matching over 7 bases. V shed 4 bases and J 6 bases; nucleotides not matched to a gene: 23. Germline V lookup: CDR1 LNHDA, CDR2 SQIVND (reference sequence). The CDR3 is made up of 19 amino acids. CDR3 bases: TGTGCCAGTAGTACCCTGACCCCCGGGGACCAAACGGGAGGAAAGACCCAGTACTTC. Its translation: CASSTLTPGDQTGGKTQYF.